The TCR beta chain described here comes from a study of OX40 agonist ivuxolimab in advanced cancers. General observations from the study: Among expanded peripheral T cells, antigen specificity went undetermined.

To note about this clone: The antigen is not known.

V was clipped by 0 bases and J by 7 bases; unmatched bases: 5. CDR3 length: 15 amino acids. Germline loops: CDR1 SGHRS, CDR2 YFSETQ. Here immunoSEQ multiplex PCR was the method, and the copy in TCRdb shows in-frame clones only, minus some. The sample holds approximately 65,000 clones, 82% seen once. The sample here was CD4+ or CD8+ T cells sorted from blood, taken in a trial of the OX40 agonist ivuxolimab. The TCR sequence derives from an adult with an advanced solid tumor such as melanoma, head and neck, liver or kidney cancer. This chain uses TRBV5-1 with TRBJ1-4, with TRBD1 identical over 8 bases. The CDR3 region is CASSLGGTGFEKLFF. The CDR3 DNA follows: TGCGCCAGCAGCTTGGGGGGGACAGGCTTTGAAAAACTGTTTTTT.